These 30 T cell receptor beta chains share one sample of origin, sequenced in a study of shared clonotypes between healthy human individuals. TCRdb's table, derived via immunoSEQ multiplex PCR, lists solely in-frame clones and lacks some. The data show about 1.1 million clones, 60% to 80% seen once. The sequenced sample was memory CD4+ T cells from PBMCs. The subset: CD45RA-negative fraction. Receptors originate from a man aged 18 to 30 in good health. Some clones in this sample may be carry-over from other donors' samples.

Comment on this clone: Different DNA sequences within this sample yield the same CDR3. V gene TRBV7-9 combines with J gene TRBJ2-3; D is perhaps TRBD1 (5 bases). The CDR3 totals 14 residues. Germline CDR1 is SEHNR and CDR2 is FQNEAQ (reference sequence). V was cut by 5 bases and J by 0 bases, with 9 bases left in between. CDR3 nucleotide sequence: TGTGCCAGCAGCCTTAGGGGCAGCACAGATACGCAGTATTTT. It is translated as CASSLRGSTDTQYF. The full variable domain, rest sourced from reference TRBV7-9 and TRBJ2-3, is DTGVSQNPRHKITKRGQNVTFRCDPISEHNRLYWYRQTLGQGPEFLTYFQNEAQLEKSRLLSDRFSAERPKGSFSTLEIQRTEQGDSAMYLCASSLRGSTDTQYFGPGTRLTVL.

Here the CDR3 DNA reads TGTGCCAGCAGCCCTCTTAGGGTAACCAATGAGCAGTTCTTC. It specifies CASSPLRVTNEQFF. The J gene is TRBJ2-1, the V gene TRBV14, with unresolved D. Germline-derived CDR1 and CDR2 are SGHDN and FVKESK. Trimming pared 4 bases from V and 6 bases from J, leaving 13 bases between. The CDR3 totals 14 residues.

This chain uses TRBV5-6 with TRBJ1-4; tentative D call: TRBD1 (6 bases). CDR3 size: 15 residues. Trimming pared 4 bases from V and 6 bases from J, leaving 16 bases between. Germline V gene sequence: CDR1 SGHDT, CDR2 YYEEEE. This CDR3 is CASSEGGPRDEKLFF. The CDR3 region has the DNA TGTGCCAGCAGCGAGGGGGGCCCGCGAGATGAAAAACTGTTTTTT. Combining the CDR3 with reference TRBV5-6 and TRBJ1-4 gives the whole variable domain DAGVTQSPTHLIKTRGQQVTLRCSPKSGHDTVSWYQQALGQGPQFIFQYYEEEERQRGNFPDRFSGHQFPNYSSELNVNALLLGDSALYLCASSEGGPRDEKLFFGSGTQLSVL.

The rearrangement joins TRBV9 to TRBJ2-3; D not certain. With 0 bases removed from V and 8 bases from J, the gap between germline ends came to 13 bases. Germline CDR1 reads SGDLS; CDR2 reads YYNGEE. The CDR3 runs 14 residues. The CDR3 is CASSVVMGDATQYF. The CDR3 nucleotides are TGTGCCAGCAGCGTAGTGATGGGCGACGCTACGCAGTATTTT.

This clone was counted once. The chain employs TRBV28 and TRBJ2-2; D not resolved. Trimming pared 5 bases from V and 5 bases from J, leaving 9 bases between. Looked up from germline, CDR1 is MDHEN and CDR2 is SYDVKM. The CDR3 is 13 amino acids. This CDR3 is CASSKVTTGELFF. DNA for the CDR3: TGTGCCAGCAGTAAAGTAACGACCGGGGAGCTGTTTTTT. Supplemented by reference TRBV28 and TRBJ2-2, the full variable domain reads DVKVTQSSRYLVKRTGEKVFLECVQDMDHENMFWYRQDPGLGLRLIYFSYDVKMKEKGDIPEGYSVSREKKERFSLILESASTNQTSMYLCASSKVTTGELFFGEGSRLTVL.

With regard to this clone: Distinct nucleotide sequences in the sample also encode this CDR3. The V call is TRBV6-5, the J call TRBJ1-1, with 9 positions matching TRBD1. Per the germline V gene, CDR1 is MNHEY and CDR2 is SVGAGI. The length of the CDR3 is 12 residues. Trimming took 8 bases from V and 3 from J; bases not matched to a gene: 1. CDR3 sequence reads: CASRQGDTEAFF. CDR3 bases: TGTGCCAGCCGACAGGGGGACACTGAAGCTTTCTTT.

The rearrangement links TRBV9 to TRBJ2-5, with 8 bases aligning to TRBD1. The CDR3 is 15 amino acids. Germline values: CDR1 SGDLS, CDR2 YYNGEE. Germline trimming cut 0 bases from V and 5 bases from J; bases unmatched to any gene: 6. The CDR3: CASSVGAGGAETQYF. The DNA of the CDR3 is TGTGCCAGCAGCGTAGGGGCAGGGGGCGCGGAGACCCAGTACTTC. Full variable domain (remainder filled in from reference TRBV9 and TRBJ2-5): DSGVTQTPKHLITATGQRVTLRCSPRSGDLSVYWYQQSLDQGLQFLIQYYNGEERAKGNILERFSAQQFPDLHSELNLSSLELGDSALYFCASSVGAGGAETQYFGPGTRLLVL.

This clone came up a few times. One end of the junction is discordant with germline, which a read error may explain. The J gene is TRBJ1-2, the V gene TRBV19; weak D call: TRBD1 (6 bases). The CDR3 is 16 amino acids. Germline CDR1 reads LNHDA; CDR2 reads SQIVND (reference sequence). CDR3 residues: CASSANPRDINYGYTF. The DNA of the CDR3 is TGTGCCAGTAGTGCCAACCCCCGGGACATTAACTACGGCTACACCTTC.

This clone was observed many times. The chain employs TRBV18 and TRBJ2-7, with D tentatively TRBD1 (5 bases). V was trimmed by 5 bases and J by 0 bases, leaving 8 bases between them. The CDR3 consists of 13 residues. The germline gives CDR1 KGHSH, CDR2 LQKENI. CDR3 coding DNA: TGTGCCAGCTCAAAGGACAACTCCTACGAGCAGTACTTC. The encoded protein is CASSKDNSYEQYF.

The CDR3 loop reads CASSLVAGSAHEQYF. CDR3 coding DNA: TGCGCCAGCAGCTTGGTGGCCGGGAGTGCCCACGAGCAGTACTTC. This chain joins TRBV5-1 and TRBJ2-7; the D gene is possibly TRBD2 (6 bases). Trimming stripped 0 bases from V and 5 bases from J, with 15 bases between. CDR1 is SGHRS, CDR2 YFSETQ, per germline. The CDR3 consists of 15 residues.

The chain couples TRBV2 to TRBJ2-7, with D unclear. This CDR3 has 13 residues. Trimming removed 0 bases from V and 1 base from J, with 4 bases in between. The germline CDR1 and CDR2 sequences are SNHLY and FYNNEI. The CDR3 here is CASSEALSYEQYF. CDR3 coding DNA: TGTGCCAGCAGTGAAGCGCTTTCCTACGAGCAGTACTTC.

This chain links TRBV7-9 with TRBJ2-3; a possible D gene is TRBD1 (6 bases). Germline CDR1 SEHNR, CDR2 FQNEAQ (reference sequence). V gave up 3 bases and J gave up 2 bases, with 15 bases separating them. CDR3 length: 16 residues. The CDR3 DNA follows: TGTGCCAGCAGCTTTAGTCGGACAGCAACCACAGATACGCAGTATTTT. It specifies CASSFSRTATTDTQYF.

V is TRBV4-3 and J is TRBJ2-1; tentatively, D is TRBD1 (6 bases). The CDR3 runs 14 residues. Deletions cut 2 bases from V and 8 bases from J, with 13 bases between. Germline CDR1 reads LGHNA; CDR2 reads YSLEER. CDR3 region: CASSQRVRGDEQFF. The CDR3 bases are TGCGCCAGCAGCCAACGGGTCAGGGGCGATGAGCAGTTCTTC.

This chain connects TRBV5-4 to TRBJ2-5; 11 nucleotides line up with TRBD2. CDR1 and CDR2 from the germline V gene are SGHNT and YYREEE (reference sequence). The J segment lost 5 bases and the V segment lost 6 bases, leaving 15 bases of the junction unmatched. The CDR3 contains 17 residues. The chain's CDR3 is CASNQGGSGRAGETQYF. As DNA, the CDR3 is TGTGCCAGCAACCAAGGTGGTAGCGGGAGGGCCGGGGAGACCCAGTACTTC.

This clone has more than one count but fewer than ten. This sequence joins TRBV27 and TRBJ2-3, with 9 bases matching TRBD1. CDR3 length: 13 amino acids. Germline trimming cut 8 bases from V and 2 bases from J; bases unmatched to any gene: 2. Germline V gives CDR1 MNHEY, CDR2 SMNVEV (reference sequence). The DNA of the CDR3 is TGTGCCAGCGGGACAGGGTTCACAGATACGCAGTATTTT. It yields the protein CASGTGFTDTQYF.

This clone appeared a few times. This same CDR3 is encoded by further DNA sequences in the sample. This chain links TRBV19 with TRBJ1-1; the D gene is possibly TRBD1 (5 bases). The CDR3 contains 13 residues. From germline, CDR1 is LNHDA and CDR2 SQIVND (reference sequence). V lost 2 bases to trimming and J lost 1 base, with 5 bases between them. The CDR3 reads CASSIQGNTEAFF. In DNA form, the CDR3 reads TGTGCCAGTAGTATACAGGGGAACACTGAAGCTTTCTTT.

Remarks on this clone: The sample holds other DNA sequences that translate to the same CDR3. This chain connects TRBV20-1 to TRBJ1-2; D gene uncertain. From germline, CDR1 is DFQATT and CDR2 SNEGSKA (reference sequence). This CDR3 contains 11 residues. Trimming cost V 1 base and J 2 bases, with 2 bases left between them. CDR3 nucleotides: TGCAGTGCTAGAGTAAACTATGGCTACACCTTC. This encodes CSARVNYGYTF.

The sample holds a few counts of this clone. The V and J genes are TRBV5-1 and TRBJ1-1; tentative D call: TRBD1 (5 bases). Looked up from germline, CDR1 is SGHRS and CDR2 is YFSETQ. The CDR3 is 13 residues long. Trimming cost V 5 bases and J 0 bases, with 8 bases left between them. This chain's CDR3 is CASRQVMNTEAFF. For the CDR3, the DNA is TGCGCCAGCAGACAGGTGATGAACACTGAAGCTTTCTTT.

The chain has TRBV2 and TRBJ2-3; no definite D call. The CDR3 extends over 13 amino acids. Looked up from germline, CDR1 is SNHLY and CDR2 is FYNNEI. Deletions cut 7 bases from V and 3 bases from J, with 11 bases between. The CDR3 loop is CASNPRVTDTQYF. The CDR3 DNA reads as TGTGCCAGCAACCCTCGAGTAACAGATACGCAGTATTTT.

The rearrangement joins TRBV19 to TRBJ2-7; no firm D call. The germline V gene encodes CDR1 LNHDA and CDR2 SQIVND (reference sequence). The CDR3 spans 16 residues. Trimming cost V 1 base and J 4 bases, with 17 bases left between them. CDR3 sequence reads: CASSIVGSANSYEQYF. The CDR3, as DNA: TGTGCCAGTAGTATAGTAGGATCGGCAAACTCGTACGAGCAGTACTTC.

The chain employs TRBV13 and TRBJ2-1; a weak D match, TRBD2 (5 bases). The CDR3 has 16 residues. The V gene lost 1 base and the J gene lost 0 bases, with 10 bases spanning the gap. CDR1 is PRHDT and CDR2 is FYEKMQ in the germline V gene (reference sequence). The CDR3, as DNA: TGTGCCAGCAGCTTAGATGGGAGACGCTCCTACAATGAGCAGTTCTTC. This sequence encodes CASSLDGRRSYNEQFF.

As for this clone: This specimen includes other DNA sequences encoding the same CDR3. The chain is built from TRBV7-9 and TRBJ1-1, with D uncertain. V shed 1 base and J shed 5 bases, with 8 bases lying between them. CDR1 and CDR2 (germline): SEHNR, FQNEAQ (reference sequence). The CDR3 is 13 residues long. CDR3 nucleotide sequence: TGTGCCAGCAGCTTAGAGGCAGGAACTGAAGCTTTCTTT. Its translation: CASSLEAGTEAFF. Full variable domain (outside the CDR3, taken from reference TRBV7-9 and TRBJ1-1): DTGVSQNPRHKITKRGQNVTFRCDPISEHNRLYWYRQTLGQGPEFLTYFQNEAQLEKSRLLSDRFSAERPKGSFSTLEIQRTEQGDSAMYLCASSLEAGTEAFFGQGTRLTVV.

In the case of this clone: Other nucleotide sequences from this sample produce the same CDR3. The rearrangement uses TRBV5-1 and TRBJ2-3, with 12 bases identical to TRBD2. The CDR3 runs 16 residues. CDR1 and CDR2 from the germline V gene are SGHRS and YFSETQ. J gave up 2 bases and V 3 bases, and 4 bases lay outside the gene matches. The CDR3 region has the DNA TGCGCCAGCAGCTACCTAGCGGGAGGGTCCACAGATACGCAGTATTTT. Translation: CASSYLAGGSTDTQYF.

This clone appeared many times. This chain joins TRBV18 and TRBJ2-7; perhaps D is TRBD1 or TRBD2 (6 bases each). There are 13 residues in the CDR3. Germline lookup yields CDR1 KGHSH and CDR2 LQKENI. V was pared by 6 bases and J by 4 bases, with 13 bases between. The CDR3 here is CASSRGLEYEQYF. The CDR3, as DNA: TGTGCCAGCTCTCGGGGGCTCGAGTACGAGCAGTACTTC.

The chain carries TRBV2 and TRBJ2-7; 9 bases are a match to TRBD1. This CDR3 is built from 14 residues. J lost 3 bases, V lost 5 bases, and 5 bases had no gene match. Germline assignment: CDR1 SNHLY and CDR2 FYNNEI. The CDR3 DNA reads as TGTGCCAGCAGTCCGGGACAGGGTAACTACGAGCAGTACTTC. Protein sequence: CASSPGQGNYEQYF.

The genes are TRBV30 and TRBJ2-3; D perhaps matches TRBD2 (6 bases). Germline CDR1 reads GTSNPN; CDR2 reads SVGIG (reference sequence). This CDR3 is built from 12 residues. With 5 bases removed from V and 1 base from J, the gap between germline ends came to 7 bases. The CDR3 DNA is TGTGCCTGGGCTAGCGGCACAGATACGCAGTATTTT. Its protein is CAWASGTDTQYF. Full variable domain (missing parts from reference TRBV30 and TRBJ2-3): SQTIHQWPATLVQPVGSPLSLECTVEGTSNPNLYWYRQAAGRGLQLLFYSVGIGQISSEVPQNLSASRPQDRQFILSSKKLLLSDSGFYLCAWASGTDTQYFGPGTRLTVL.

The chain carries TRBV7-8 and TRBJ2-4; D perhaps matches TRBD1 (5 bases). The CDR3 is made up of 14 amino acids. Germline V gives CDR1 SGHVS, CDR2 FQNEAQ. V was pared by 3 bases and J by 7 bases, with 13 bases between. The CDR3 sequence is CASSLAGSGNIQYF. DNA for the CDR3: TGTGCCAGCAGCTTGGCAGGGTCCGGGAACATTCAGTACTTC.

This chain uses TRBV18 with TRBJ1-2; D not certain. There are 15 residues in the CDR3. CDR1 is KGHSH, CDR2 LQKENI, per germline. V lost 2 bases, J lost 4 bases, and 14 bases lay in between. This chain's CDR3 is CASSPTTREGYGYTF. CDR3 DNA sequence: TGTGCCAGCTCACCAACAACTAGGGAGGGCTATGGCTACACCTTC.

The CDR3 is CASTRGTPTDTQYF. The CDR3 bases are TGTGCCAGCACTCGAGGGACTCCGACAGATACGCAGTATTTT. The gene calls are TRBV6-1 and TRBJ2-3, with D possibly being TRBD2 (6 bases). CDR3 length equals 14 residues. The germline V and J ends were trimmed by 7 bases and 3 bases, with 14 bases remaining between them. The germline V gene has CDR1 MNHNS and CDR2 SASEGT.

This clone was counted between two and nine times. This chain links TRBV29-1 with TRBJ2-1, with TRBD1 identical over 7 bases. This CDR3 is built from 13 residues. Unmatched junction bases numbered 6, after V lost 7 bases and J lost 3 bases. CDR1 is SQVTM and CDR2 is ANQGSEA in the germline V gene. For the CDR3, the DNA is TGCAGCGCGGTCCAGGGGGTCTACAATGAGCAGTTCTTC. It is translated as CSAVQGVYNEQFF.